One and the same sample provided the 5 T cell receptor beta chains below, sequenced in a study of shared clonotypes between healthy human individuals. This table comes from immunoSEQ multiplex PCR, and its TCRdb copy is limited to in-frame clones, with some not included. The table includes 2 million to 2.5 million clones, less than 95% detected once. The sample consisted of naive CD4+ T cells from PBMCs. As for subset: CD45RA+ positively selected. The source is a young man in good health. Some clones in this sample may be carry-over from other donors' samples.

The chain uses TRBV7-3 and TRBJ1-3, with 7 bases fitting TRBD1. J lost 0 bases, V lost 3 bases, and 2 bases had no gene match. CDR3 size: 15 residues. Germline V gene sequence: CDR1 SGHTA, CDR2 FQGTGA. The CDR3: CASSLGQFSGNTIYF. Here the CDR3 DNA reads TGTGCCAGCAGCTTGGGACAGTTCTCTGGAAACACCATATATTTT.

This clone appeared once. V gene TRBV5-1 combines with J gene TRBJ2-3; 11 positions match TRBD2. Per the germline V gene, CDR1 is SGHRS and CDR2 is YFSETQ. The CDR3 is made up of 18 amino acids. J was trimmed by 6 bases and V by 4 bases; bases with no gene match: 16. In nucleotides, the CDR3 is TGCGCCAGCAGCCCCCGCACGACTAGCGGGATGCAAGGGGATACGCAGTATTTT. This sequence encodes CASSPRTTSGMQGDTQYF.

The V call is TRBV7-3, the J call TRBJ2-1; TRBD1 matches 9 bases. This CDR3 is built from 14 residues. CDR1 and CDR2 from the germline V gene are SGHTA and FQGTGA. The V segment lost 5 bases and the J segment 9 bases; nucleotides outside the gene matches: 8. CDR3 sequence reads: CASSVQGAKGEQFF. The CDR3, as DNA: TGTGCCAGCAGCGTACAGGGGGCGAAGGGTGAGCAGTTCTTC.

In its sample, this clone was seen once. The chain has TRBV5-4 and TRBJ1-1, with D uncertain. The V gene lost 5 bases and the J gene lost 0 bases, with 29 bases spanning the gap. The CDR3 extends over 20 amino acids. Per the germline V gene, CDR1 is SGHNT and CDR2 is YYREEE (reference sequence). This CDR3 is CASSPPPAPGGVRVNTEAFF. In DNA, the CDR3 is TGTGCCAGCAGTCCCCCGCCGGCCCCAGGAGGAGTAAGGGTGAACACTGAAGCTTTCTTT.

This chain uses TRBV28 with TRBJ1-5; TRBD1 might be the D (6 bases). The V end lost 6 bases, the J end lost 11 bases, and 26 bases lay between the germline ends. Germline V CDR1 and CDR2: MDHEN, SYDVKM. This CDR3 spans 16 amino acids. CDR3: CASRGGGHPFFRSQHF. The CDR3 region has the DNA TGTGCCAGCAGAGGGGGTGGCCACCCCTTCTTTCGGTCCCAGCATTTT.